The 15 T cell receptor beta chains below come from one sample, sequenced in a study of cytomegalovirus exposure and HLA in healthy donors. 13 Jbeta primers and 60 Vbeta primers were used for the PCR. Some clones are missing from TCRdb's copy, which holds only in-frame ones; the method was immunoSEQ multiplex PCR. The sample records about 91,000 clones, about 89% being singletons. Material: PBMCs. These receptors all come from a young man in good health and CMV-seropositive.

The chain couples TRBV21-1 to TRBJ2-2; TRBD2, the table's D call, was not compared with the DNA. TRBV21-1 is reported as a pseudogene. This CDR3 contains 16 residues. The CDR3 DNA follows: TGTGCCAGCAGCAAAGAGAGCGGAGGGAGGACCGGGGAGCTGTTTTTT. This gives the protein CASSKESGGRTGELFF.

The chain joins TRBV2 to TRBJ1-6; 10 bases fit TRBD1. V was pared by 8 bases and J by 2 bases, with 3 bases of the junction left unmatched. The CDR3 contains 15 residues. The germline V gene encodes CDR1 SNHLY and CDR2 FYNNEI. The CDR3 region has the DNA TGTGCCAGCCGGGACAGGGGAACCTATAATTCACCCCTCCACTTT. This encodes CASRDRGTYNSPLHF.

The gene calls are TRBV11-2 and TRBJ2-2; 11 bases agree with TRBD2. V lost 2 bases to trimming and J lost 6 bases; unmatched junction nucleotides: 5. The germline gives CDR1 SGHAT, CDR2 FQNNGV. The CDR3 spans 16 residues. The CDR3 region is CASSLLASGRSGELFF. CDR3 DNA sequence: TGTGCCAGCAGCTTATTGGCTAGCGGGAGGTCCGGGGAGCTGTTTTTT.

V and J are TRBV5-1 and TRBJ2-5; 12 bases match TRBD2. The CDR3 runs to 15 residues. Unmatched junction bases numbered 6, after V lost 4 bases and J lost 5 bases. The germline gives CDR1 SGHRS, CDR2 YFSETQ. CDR3 in amino acids: CASSIVGTSGETQYF. The CDR3 DNA reads TGCGCCAGCAGCATTGTAGGGACTAGCGGGGAGACCCAGTACTTC.

The chain couples TRBV18 to TRBJ1-5; D perhaps matches TRBD1 (5 bases). From germline, CDR1 is KGHSH and CDR2 LQKENI. This CDR3 region has 15 residues. V was shortened by 8 bases and J by 7 bases, with 21 bases between the two germline ends. The CDR3 spells CASGTRAVSGQPQHF. The CDR3 nucleotides read TGTGCCAGCGGGACTCGCGCGGTGTCCGGGCAGCCCCAGCATTTT. Full variable domain (missing parts from reference TRBV18 and TRBJ1-5): NAGVMQNPRHLVRRRGQEARLRCSPMKGHSHVYWYRQLPEEGLKFMVYLQKENIIDESGMPKERFSAEFPKEGPSILRIQQVVRGDSAAYFCASGTRAVSGQPQHFGDGTRLSIL.

The chain recombines TRBV2 with TRBJ1-4; 9 nucleotides line up with TRBD1. Germline V gene data show CDR1 as SNHLY and CDR2 as FYNNEI. The CDR3 has 15 amino acids. Trimming took 5 bases from V and 0 from J; bases not matched to a gene: 1. The CDR3 loop reads CASSRQGATNEKLFF. The CDR3 nucleotides read TGTGCCAGCAGTAGACAGGGGGCAACTAATGAAAAACTGTTTTTT.

To note about this clone: One end of the junction is discordant with germline, which a read error may explain. This chain connects TRBV28 to TRBJ1-2; 8 bases align to TRBD1. The CDR3 consists of 13 residues. Looked up from germline, CDR1 is MDHEN and CDR2 is SYDVKM. The CDR3, as DNA: TGTGCCAGCGCTTCTACAGGGGGTAGTGGCTGCACCTTC. Amino acid sequence: CASASTGGSGCTF.

The V gene is TRBV27, the J gene TRBJ2-5; D is perhaps TRBD1 (5 bases). The germline gives CDR1 MNHEY, CDR2 SMNVEV (reference sequence). V was clipped by 4 bases and J by 4 bases, with 10 bases between them. The CDR3 loop spans 13 amino acids. CDR3 in amino acids: CASSYRSRETQYF. The CDR3 DNA reads as TGTGCCAGCAGTTACAGGAGTCGAGAGACCCAGTACTTC.

This clone has more than one count but fewer than ten. J is TRBJ2-4 and V is TRBV13; D is unclear. From germline, CDR1 is PRHDT and CDR2 FYEKMQ (reference sequence). Trimming stripped 5 bases from V and 5 bases from J, with 13 bases between. CDR3 length: 14 amino acids. The CDR3: CASSPFASENIQYF. CDR3 bases: TGTGCCAGCAGCCCCTTTGCTTCGGAAAACATTCAGTACTTC.

This chain joins TRBV2 and TRBJ2-5; 8 positions match TRBD1. The CDR3 has 14 amino acids. The trim removed 7 bases at V and 5 bases at J, leaving 9 bases unmatched. Germline CDR1 reads SNHLY; CDR2 reads FYNNEI. CDR3 nucleotides: TGTGCCAGCATTTGGACAGGGTCATCCGAGACCCAGTACTTC. Translation gives CASIWTGSSETQYF.

The rearrangement links TRBV19 to TRBJ1-5; D is unclear. Germline V lookup: CDR1 LNHDA, CDR2 SQIVND (reference sequence). Deletions cut 6 bases from V and 6 bases from J, with 12 bases between. The CDR3 covers 13 residues. CDR3 amino acids: CASSEGMGQPQHF. In DNA, the CDR3 is TGTGCCAGTAGCGAGGGAATGGGTCAGCCCCAGCATTTT.

This sequence joins TRBV27 and TRBJ1-2; D not resolved. The germline V gene encodes CDR1 MNHEY and CDR2 SMNVEV (reference sequence). V was trimmed by 3 bases and J by 4 bases, leaving 12 bases between them. This CDR3 region has 14 residues. The CDR3 DNA reads TGTGCCAGCAGTTTGACGGGGAGAGGCTATGGCTACACCTTC. Translating gives CASSLTGRGYGYTF.

This clone was observed a handful of times. The CDR3 DNA reads TGTGCCAGCAGTTCTTCACCCCGGGACAGGGGATCGGGTCAGCCCCAGCATTTT. It specifies CASSSSPRDRGSGQPQHF. The genes are TRBV27 and TRBJ1-5; TRBD1 matches at 10 bases. J lost 6 bases, V lost 4 bases, and 15 bases had no gene match. Germline CDR1 and CDR2: MNHEY and SMNVEV (reference sequence). The CDR3 is made up of 18 amino acids.

The chain employs TRBV5-1 and TRBJ1-1; weak D call: TRBD1 (5 bases). CDR1 is SGHRS, CDR2 YFSETQ, per germline. The CDR3 loop spans 15 amino acids. The germline V and J ends were trimmed by 4 bases and 3 bases, with 16 bases remaining between them. The CDR3: CASSGGGRGYTEAFF. The CDR3 DNA follows: TGCGCCAGCAGCGGTGGAGGACGGGGGTACACTGAAGCTTTCTTT.

V and J are TRBV6-1 and TRBJ1-2, with 8 bases identical to TRBD1. The CDR3 is 15 amino acids. Trimming at V came to 7 bases and at J to 3 bases, leaving 10 bases not matched to a gene. CDR1 MNHNS and CDR2 SASEGT come from the germline V gene. The CDR3 DNA follows: TGTGCCAGCAAAAAAGACAGGGGTAGGGACTATGGCTACACCTTC. Its translation: CASKKDRGRDYGYTF.